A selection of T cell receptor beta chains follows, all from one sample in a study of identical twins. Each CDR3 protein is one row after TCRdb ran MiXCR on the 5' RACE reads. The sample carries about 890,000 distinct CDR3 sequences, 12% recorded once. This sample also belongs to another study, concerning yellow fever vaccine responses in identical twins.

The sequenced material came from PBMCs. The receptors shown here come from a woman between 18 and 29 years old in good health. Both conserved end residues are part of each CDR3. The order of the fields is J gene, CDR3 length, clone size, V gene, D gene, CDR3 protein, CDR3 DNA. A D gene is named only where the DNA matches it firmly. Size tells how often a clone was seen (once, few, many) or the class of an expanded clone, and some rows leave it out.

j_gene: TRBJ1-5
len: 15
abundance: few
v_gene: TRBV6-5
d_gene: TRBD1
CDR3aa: CASSFFQGAGQPQHF
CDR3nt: TGTGCCAGCAGTTTCTTCCAGGGGGCCGGTCAGCCCCAGCATTTT

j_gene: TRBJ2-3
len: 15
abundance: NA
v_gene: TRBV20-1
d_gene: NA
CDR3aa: CSATAGGSLTDTQYF
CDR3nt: TGCAGTGCCACAGCCGGCGGATCACTCACAGATACGCAGTATTTT

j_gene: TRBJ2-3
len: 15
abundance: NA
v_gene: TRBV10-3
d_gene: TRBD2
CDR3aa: CATNPQREVPDTQYF
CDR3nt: TGTGCCACCAACCCCCAGCGGGAGGTCCCAGATACGCAGTATTTT

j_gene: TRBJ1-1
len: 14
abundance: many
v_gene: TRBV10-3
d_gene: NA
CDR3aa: CAISESEGVTEAFF
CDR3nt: TGTGCCATCAGTGAGTCTGAAGGGGTAACTGAAGCTTTCTTT

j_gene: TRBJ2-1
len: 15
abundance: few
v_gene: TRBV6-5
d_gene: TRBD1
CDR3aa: CASSYLDRENNEQFF
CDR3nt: TGTGCCAGCAGTTACTTGGACAGGGAGAACAATGAGCAGTTCTTC

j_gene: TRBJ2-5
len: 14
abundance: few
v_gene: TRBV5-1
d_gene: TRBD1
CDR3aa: CASRRQGNQETQYF
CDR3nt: TGCGCCAGCCGGCGACAGGGGAACCAAGAGACCCAGTACTTC

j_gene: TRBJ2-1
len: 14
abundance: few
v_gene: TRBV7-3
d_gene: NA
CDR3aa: CASSFGSSNNEQFF
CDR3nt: TGTGCCAGCAGCTTCGGAAGTTCAAACAATGAGCAGTTCTTC

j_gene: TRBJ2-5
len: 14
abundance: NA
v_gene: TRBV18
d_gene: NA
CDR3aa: CASSPASDRETQYF
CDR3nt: TGTGCCAGCTCACCAGCTAGCGATCGGGAGACCCAGTACTTC

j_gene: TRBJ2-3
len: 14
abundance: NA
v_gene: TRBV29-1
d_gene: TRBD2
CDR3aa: CSVATSGGADTQYF
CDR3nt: TGCAGCGTTGCGACTAGCGGGGGTGCAGATACGCAGTATTTT

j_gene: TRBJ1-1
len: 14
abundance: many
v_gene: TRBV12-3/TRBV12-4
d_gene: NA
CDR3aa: CASTGTGMNTEAFF
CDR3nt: TGTGCCAGCACCGGGACGGGGATGAACACTGAAGCTTTCTTT

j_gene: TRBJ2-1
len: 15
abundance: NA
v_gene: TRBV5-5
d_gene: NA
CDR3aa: CASSLGVLAYNEQFF
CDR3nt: TGTGCCAGCAGCTTGGGGGTACTAGCCTACAATGAGCAGTTCTTC

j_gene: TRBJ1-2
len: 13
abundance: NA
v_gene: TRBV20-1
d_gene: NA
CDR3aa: CSARTGTSVGYTF
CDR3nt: TGCAGTGCTAGAACCGGGACTAGTGTTGGCTACACCTTC

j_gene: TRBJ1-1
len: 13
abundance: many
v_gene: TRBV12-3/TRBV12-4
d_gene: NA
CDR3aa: CASRSQGNTEAFF
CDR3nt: TGTGCCAGCAGATCTCAGGGGAACACTGAAGCTTTCTTT

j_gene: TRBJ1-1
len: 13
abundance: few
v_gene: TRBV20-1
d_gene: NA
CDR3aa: CSARGWGNTEAFF
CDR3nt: TGCAGTGCTAGGGGCTGGGGTAACACTGAAGCTTTCTTT

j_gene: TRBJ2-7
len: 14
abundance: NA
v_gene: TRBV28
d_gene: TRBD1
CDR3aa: CASSLGTGPGEQYF
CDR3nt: TGTGCCAGCAGTCTGGGGACAGGGCCTGGGGAGCAGTACTTC

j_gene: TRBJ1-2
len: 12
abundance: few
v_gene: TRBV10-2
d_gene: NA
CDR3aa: CASRAGEDGYTF
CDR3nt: TGCGCCAGCAGAGCCGGGGAAGACGGCTACACCTTC

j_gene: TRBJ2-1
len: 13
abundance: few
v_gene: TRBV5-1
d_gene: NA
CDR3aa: CASSLEWGTEQFF
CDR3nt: TGCGCCAGCAGCTTGGAATGGGGCACTGAGCAGTTCTTC

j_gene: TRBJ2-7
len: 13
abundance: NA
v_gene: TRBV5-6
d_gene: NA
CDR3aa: CASSLGSRHEQYF
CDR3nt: TGTGCCAGCAGCTTGGGATCCCGACACGAGCAGTACTTC

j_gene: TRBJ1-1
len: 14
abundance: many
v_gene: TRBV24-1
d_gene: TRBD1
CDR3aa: CATSGGQGNTEAFF
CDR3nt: TGTGCCACCAGTGGGGGACAGGGGAACACTGAAGCTTTCTTT

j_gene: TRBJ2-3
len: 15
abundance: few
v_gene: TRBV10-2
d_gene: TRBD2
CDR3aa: CASTRLAGPTDTQYF
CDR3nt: TGCGCCAGCACCAGACTAGCGGGACCCACAGATACGCAGTATTTT

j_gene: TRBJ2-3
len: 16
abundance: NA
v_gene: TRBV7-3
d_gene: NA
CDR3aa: CASSRGGGTLTDTQYF
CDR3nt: TGTGCCAGCAGCAGGGGCGGAGGAACCCTCACAGATACGCAGTATTTT

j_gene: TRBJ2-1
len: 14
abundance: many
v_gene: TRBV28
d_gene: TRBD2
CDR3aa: CASSPLAGVDEQFF
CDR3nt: TGTGCCAGCAGTCCGCTAGCGGGAGTGGATGAGCAGTTCTTC

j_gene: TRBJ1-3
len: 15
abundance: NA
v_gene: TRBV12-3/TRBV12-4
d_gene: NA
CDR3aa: CASSLQQLSGNTIYF
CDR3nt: TGTGCCAGCAGTTTACAACAGCTCTCTGGAAACACCATATATTTT

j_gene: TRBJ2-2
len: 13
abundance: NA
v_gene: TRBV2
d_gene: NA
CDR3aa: CASRAQHTGELFF
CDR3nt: TGTGCCAGCAGGGCACAACACACCGGGGAGCTGTTTTTT

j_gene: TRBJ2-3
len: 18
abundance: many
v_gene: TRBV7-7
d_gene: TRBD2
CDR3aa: CASSLAPLTGGSTDTQYF
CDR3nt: TGTGCCAGCAGCTTAGCCCCCTTGACGGGAGGAAGCACAGATACGCAGTATTTT

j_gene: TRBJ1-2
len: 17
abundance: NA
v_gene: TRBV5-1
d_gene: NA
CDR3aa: CASSLGDSQRGNYGYTF
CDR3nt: TGCGCCAGCAGCTTGGGTGACAGCCAGCGGGGAAACTATGGCTACACCTTC

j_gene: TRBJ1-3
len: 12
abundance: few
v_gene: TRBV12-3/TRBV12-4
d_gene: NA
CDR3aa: CASSQTRNTIYF
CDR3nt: TGTGCCAGCAGTCAAACGAGAAACACCATATATTTT

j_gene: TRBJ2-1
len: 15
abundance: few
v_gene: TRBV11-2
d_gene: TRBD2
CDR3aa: CASSYSSGSINEQFF
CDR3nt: TGTGCCAGCAGCTACAGTAGCGGGAGCATCAATGAGCAGTTCTTC

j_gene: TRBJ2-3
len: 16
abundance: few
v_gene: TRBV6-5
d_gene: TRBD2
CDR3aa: CASSYSLAGAADTQYF
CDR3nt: TGTGCCAGCAGTTACTCTCTAGCGGGGGCTGCAGATACGCAGTATTTT

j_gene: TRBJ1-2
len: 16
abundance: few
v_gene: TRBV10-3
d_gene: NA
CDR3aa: CAISESLESPNYGYTF
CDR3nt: TGTGCCATCAGTGAGTCGCTAGAGAGCCCAAACTATGGCTACACCTTC

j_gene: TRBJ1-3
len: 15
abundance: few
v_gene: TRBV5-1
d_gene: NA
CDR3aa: CASSPGPYSGNTIYF
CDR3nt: TGCGCCAGCAGCCCTGGACCGTACTCTGGAAACACCATATATTTT

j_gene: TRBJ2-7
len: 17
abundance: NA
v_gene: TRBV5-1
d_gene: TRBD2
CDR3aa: CASRGTSGPLLSYEQYF
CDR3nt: TGCGCCAGCAGGGGGACTAGCGGGCCCTTACTCTCCTACGAGCAGTACTTC

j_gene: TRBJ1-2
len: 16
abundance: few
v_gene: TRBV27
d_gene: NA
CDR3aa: CASSLSKGESNYGYTF
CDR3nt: TGTGCCAGCAGTTTATCTAAGGGCGAGTCTAACTATGGCTACACCTTC

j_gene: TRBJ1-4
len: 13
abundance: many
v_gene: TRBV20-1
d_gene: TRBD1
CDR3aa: CSASGTENEKLFF
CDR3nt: TGCAGTGCTTCCGGGACAGAAAATGAAAAACTGTTTTTT

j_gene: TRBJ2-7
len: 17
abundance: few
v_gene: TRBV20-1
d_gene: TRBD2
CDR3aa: CSASTAGLAGSRNEQYF
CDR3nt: TGCAGTGCTAGCACCGCGGGGCTAGCGGGAAGCAGGAACGAGCAGTACTTC

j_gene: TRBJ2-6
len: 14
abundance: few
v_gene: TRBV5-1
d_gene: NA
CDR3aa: CASRMSSGANVLTF
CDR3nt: TGCGCCAGCAGGATGAGCTCTGGGGCCAACGTCCTGACTTTC

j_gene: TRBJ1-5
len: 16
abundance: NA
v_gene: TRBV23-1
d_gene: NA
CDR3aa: CASSRIRTAPGQPQHF
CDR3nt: TGCGCCAGCAGTCGTATCCGGACAGCCCCAGGTCAGCCCCAGCATTTT

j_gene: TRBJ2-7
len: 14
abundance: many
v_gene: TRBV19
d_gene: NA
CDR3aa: CASSLTGSLYEQYF
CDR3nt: TGTGCCAGTAGTTTAACGGGCAGCCTCTACGAGCAGTACTTC

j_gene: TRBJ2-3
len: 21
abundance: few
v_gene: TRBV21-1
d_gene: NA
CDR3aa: CASSKGRGTGSISIHTDTQYF
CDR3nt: TGTGCCAGCAGCAAAGGACGGGGGACAGGGAGTATTTCGATCCACACAGATACGCAGTATTTT

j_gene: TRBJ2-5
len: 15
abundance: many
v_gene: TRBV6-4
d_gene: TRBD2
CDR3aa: CASSELAGIQETQYF
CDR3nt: TGTGCCAGCAGTGAGCTAGCGGGGATCCAAGAGACCCAGTACTTC

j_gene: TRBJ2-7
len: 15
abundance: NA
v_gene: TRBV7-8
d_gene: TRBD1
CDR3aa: CASSLAGTGIYEQYF
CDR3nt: TGTGCCAGCAGCTTAGCCGGGACAGGGATTTACGAGCAGTACTTC

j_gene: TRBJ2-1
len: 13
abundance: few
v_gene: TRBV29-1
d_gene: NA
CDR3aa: CSVGPGADNEQFF
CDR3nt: TGCAGCGTTGGGCCAGGGGCCGACAATGAGCAGTTCTTC

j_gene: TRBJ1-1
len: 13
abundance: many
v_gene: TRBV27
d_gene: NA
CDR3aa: CASSLTSNTEAFF
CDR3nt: TGTGCCAGCAGTCTCACCAGTAACACTGAAGCTTTCTTT

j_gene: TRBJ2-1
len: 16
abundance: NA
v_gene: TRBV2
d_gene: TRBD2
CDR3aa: CASSGLGTSGRNEQFF
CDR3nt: TGTGCCAGCAGTGGGCTAGGGACTAGCGGGAGGAATGAGCAGTTCTTC

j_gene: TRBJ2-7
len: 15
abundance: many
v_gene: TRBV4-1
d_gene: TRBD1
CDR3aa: CASSLSRQGRNEQYF
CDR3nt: TGCGCCAGCAGCCTTTCCCGACAGGGGAGGAACGAGCAGTACTTC

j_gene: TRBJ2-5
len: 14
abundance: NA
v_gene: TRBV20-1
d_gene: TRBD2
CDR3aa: CSARDRGVVETQYF
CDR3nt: TGCAGTGCTAGAGATCGGGGGGTGGTAGAGACCCAGTACTTC

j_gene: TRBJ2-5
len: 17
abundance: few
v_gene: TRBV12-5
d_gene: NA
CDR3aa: CASAVLPGTRAQETQYF
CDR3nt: TGTGCTAGTGCGGTATTGCCTGGGACAAGAGCGCAAGAGACCCAGTACTTC

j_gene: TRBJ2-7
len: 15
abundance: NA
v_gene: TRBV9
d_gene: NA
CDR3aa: CASSVGGSLGQEQYF
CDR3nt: TGTGCCAGCAGCGTTGGTGGATCTCTCGGCCAAGAGCAGTACTTC

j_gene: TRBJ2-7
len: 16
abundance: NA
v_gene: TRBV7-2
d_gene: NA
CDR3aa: CASSLRRVAVGYEQYF
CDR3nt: TGTGCCAGCAGCCTCCGTAGGGTTGCGGTTGGGTACGAGCAGTACTTC